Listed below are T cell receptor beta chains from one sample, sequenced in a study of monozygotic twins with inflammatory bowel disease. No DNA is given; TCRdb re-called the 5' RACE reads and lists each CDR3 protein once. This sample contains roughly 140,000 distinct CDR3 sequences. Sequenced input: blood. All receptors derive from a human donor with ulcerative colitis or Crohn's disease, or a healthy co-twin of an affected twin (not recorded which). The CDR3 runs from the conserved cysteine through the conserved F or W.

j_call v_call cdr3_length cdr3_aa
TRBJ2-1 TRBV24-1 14 CATSGTSGYNEQFF
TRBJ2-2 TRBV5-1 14 CASSSQGYTGELFF
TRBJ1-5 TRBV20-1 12 CSASNSNQPQHF
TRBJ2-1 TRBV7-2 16 CASSPRRATTLDEQFF
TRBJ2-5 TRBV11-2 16 CASSSQLTGLGETQYF
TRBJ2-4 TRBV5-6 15 CASSNSGGAKNIQYF
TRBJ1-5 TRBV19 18 CASSIYRGPGYSNQPQHF
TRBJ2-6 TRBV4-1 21 CASSQHFRRSGTSLGANVLTF
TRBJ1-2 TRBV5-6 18 CASSLWEGTGHPYGGYTF
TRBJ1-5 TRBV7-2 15 CASSLGGTSNQPQHF
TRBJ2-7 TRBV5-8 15 CASSPGRGSEVEQYF
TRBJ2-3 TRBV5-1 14 CASSRASGEDTQYF
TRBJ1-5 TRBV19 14 CASSMASSNQPQHF
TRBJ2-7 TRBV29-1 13 CSVSPYSSYEQYF
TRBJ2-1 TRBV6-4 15 CASSDSGTGGDEQFF
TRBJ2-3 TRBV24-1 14 CATSLDSSTDTQYF
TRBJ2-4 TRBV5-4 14 CASSLGHIKNMQYF
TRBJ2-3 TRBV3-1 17 CASSQVLSGGSTDTQYF
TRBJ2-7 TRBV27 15 CASSPTTGGGYEQYF
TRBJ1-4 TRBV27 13 CASSFIRGQKLFF
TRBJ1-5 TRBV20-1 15 CSARTGGLRNQPQHF
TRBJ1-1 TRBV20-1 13 CSAREILNTEAFF
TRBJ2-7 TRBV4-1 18 CASSQDTVVGTGIYEQYF
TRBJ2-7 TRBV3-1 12 CASSQGRVEQYF
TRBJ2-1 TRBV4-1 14 CASSPDRGWDEQFF
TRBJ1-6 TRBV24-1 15 CATSDSGTGNRSLHF
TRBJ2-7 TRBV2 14 CASSEAGASYEQYF
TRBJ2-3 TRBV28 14 CARSGTGTLGTQYF
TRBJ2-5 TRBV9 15 CASSVEDSWWGTQYF
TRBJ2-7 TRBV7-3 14 CASSLIGGAGEQYF
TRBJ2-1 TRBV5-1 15 CASSLGDSLYNEQFF
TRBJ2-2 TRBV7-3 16 CASSPHGLTNTGELFF
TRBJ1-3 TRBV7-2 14 CASSLKGSRDTIYF
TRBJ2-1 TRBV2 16 CASSVSGTPYYNEQFF
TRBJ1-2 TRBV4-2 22 CASSPTIGQGAGYGGDPYGYTF
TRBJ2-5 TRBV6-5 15 CASSPRLAGLETQYF
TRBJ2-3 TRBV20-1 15 CSAYTSGGEPNTQYF
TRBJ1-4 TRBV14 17 CASSQRTGKATNEKLFF
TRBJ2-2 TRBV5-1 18 CASSFAILWGANTGELFF
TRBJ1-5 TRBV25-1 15 CASSGGQGFNQPQHF
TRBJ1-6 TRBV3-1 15 CASSPRSWYNSPLHF
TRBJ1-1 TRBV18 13 CASSPNRDGEAFF
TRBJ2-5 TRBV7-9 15 CASSLLQGVKETQYF
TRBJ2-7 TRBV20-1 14 CSARVGKGTYEQYF
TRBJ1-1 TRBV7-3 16 CASSLTTRLMNTEAFF
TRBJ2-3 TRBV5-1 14 CASSVQGPTDTQYF
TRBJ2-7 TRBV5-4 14 CASSAPPPSYEQYF
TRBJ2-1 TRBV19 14 CASSNWDSHNEQFF
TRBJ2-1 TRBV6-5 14 CASSYAEGGDEQFF